These 27 T cell receptor beta chains came from one sample sequenced in a study of Ad26.COV2.S vaccination and SARS-CoV-2 variants. Treatment specified: around 19 received Ad26.COV2.S at low or high dose, single or two shots; roughly five received placebo; per-sample allocation not given. Samples analyzed were those drawn on day 63 after the first vaccine or placebo injection. Assay: immunoSEQ multiplex PCR; the TCRdb copy retains only in-frame clones and omits some. The data contain approximately 340,000 clones, approximately 85% of them singletons. The specimen comprised peripheral blood, sampled in a trial of Ad26.COV2.S vaccine versus placebo. Receptors were obtained from a person between 18 and 65 years old who received the Ad26.COV2.S COVID-19 vaccine or a placebo.

V and J are TRBV24-1 and TRBJ2-3, with TRBD1 matching over 11 bases. J gave up 4 bases and V 3 bases, and 8 bases lay outside the gene matches. Per germline, CDR1 KGHDR and CDR2 SFDVKD. This CDR3 has 17 amino acids. CDR3 nucleotide sequence: TGTGCCACCAGTGATCCTGGGCGGACAGGGGGCCCAGATACGCAGTATTTT. Protein: CATSDPGRTGGPDTQYF.

V and J are TRBV28 and TRBJ1-1; tentatively, D is TRBD1 (6 bases). Trimming pared 4 bases from V and 8 bases from J, leaving 11 bases between. The CDR3 runs 12 residues. Per germline, CDR1 MDHEN and CDR2 SYDVKM. In DNA form, the CDR3 reads TGTGCCAGCAGTTATGCCGACAGGGAAGCTTTCTTT. Protein sequence: CASSYADREAFF.

This clone has more than one count but fewer than ten. The V and J genes are TRBV18 and TRBJ2-1; 7 nucleotides line up with TRBD2. Germline loops: CDR1 KGHSH, CDR2 LQKENI. This CDR3 region has 14 residues. V trimming: 3 bases; J trimming: 9 bases; junction bases outside the gene matches: 8. The CDR3 reads CASSPPAGVREQFF. The CDR3 bases are TGTGCCAGCTCACCTCCGGCGGGAGTACGTGAGCAGTTCTTC.

The CDR3 DNA sequence: TGCGCCAGCAGCCAAGAAGGGGACAGCTCCTACGAGCAGTACTTC. Its translation is CASSQEGDSSYEQYF. The chain is built from TRBV4-3 and TRBJ2-7; 7 bases map to TRBD1. V shed 0 bases, J shed 0 bases, and the junction held 2 bases outside the gene matches. The CDR3 spans 15 residues. Germline values: CDR1 LGHNA, CDR2 YSLEER.

In its sample, this clone was seen a few times. V and J are TRBV9 and TRBJ2-7, with a weak D call TRBD2 (7 bases). The ends were cut back, 4 bases at V and 5 bases at J, with 19 bases in the middle. This CDR3 is built from 15 residues. CDR1 is SGDLS and CDR2 is YYNGEE in the germline V gene. DNA of the CDR3: TGTGCCAGCAGCCCTCGAGGGGGGGCAGGGAACGAGCAGTACTTC. Amino acid sequence: CASSPRGGAGNEQYF.

The count of this clone is one. V usage is TRBV4-3 and J usage is TRBJ2-1; TRBD2 aligns across 13 bases. The germline gives CDR1 LGHNA, CDR2 YSLEER. The CDR3 runs 21 residues. Losses at the gene ends were 3 bases for V and 0 bases for J; bases not matched to a gene: 14. The CDR3 reads CASSHDRTGTSGVASYNEQFF. The DNA of the CDR3 is TGCGCCAGCAGCCACGATAGGACCGGGACTAGCGGGGTTGCCTCCTACAATGAGCAGTTCTTC.

This chain uses TRBV2 with TRBJ2-3; 9 positions agree with TRBD2. This CDR3 region has 15 residues. The germline V gene has CDR1 SNHLY and CDR2 FYNNEI. The J segment lost 2 bases and the V segment lost 7 bases, leaving 7 bases of the junction unmatched. The CDR3 nucleotides are TGTGCCAGCACTCAGCGGGGGGTTATCACAGATACGCAGTATTTT. It is translated as CASTQRGVITDTQYF.

The J gene is TRBJ2-1, the V gene TRBV11-2; tentative D call: TRBD2 (5 bases). The CDR3 has 13 amino acids. V gave up 7 bases and J gave up 9 bases, with 16 bases separating them. Germline CDR1 reads SGHAT; CDR2 reads FQNNGV. The chain's CDR3 is CASTVLGRGEQFF. The CDR3 nucleotides read TGTGCCAGCACCGTTTTGGGGAGAGGTGAGCAGTTCTTC.

CDR3 in DNA: TGTGCCAGCAGCTTACGCGATCCCATTTGGCATCATCAGCCCCAGCATTTT. Protein sequence: CASSLRDPIWHHQPQHF. V usage is TRBV3-1 (or the pseudogene TRBV3-2) and J usage is TRBJ1-5, with no clear D. Germline V CDR1 and CDR2: LGHDT, YNNKEL (reference sequence). This CDR3 region has 17 residues. The ends were cut back, 5 bases at V and 5 bases at J, with 22 bases in the middle.

V gene TRBV7-8 combines with J gene TRBJ1-5, with D possibly TRBD1 on 5 matching bases. This CDR3 comprises 19 residues. Germline CDR1 is SGHVS and CDR2 is FQNEAQ. The V and J ends lost 7 bases and 3 bases respectively, with 28 bases between them. CDR3 amino acids: CASTLGPPTDPFFNQPQHF. CDR3 in DNA: TGTGCCAGCACCCTAGGTCCCCCGACAGACCCTTTTTTCAATCAGCCCCAGCATTTT.

Many counts were recorded for this clone. The J gene is TRBJ2-5, the V gene TRBV6-1; 7 bases agree with TRBD1. Germline CDR1 and CDR2: MNHNS and SASEGT. The CDR3 contains 16 residues. Trimming cost V 2 bases and J 2 bases; bases outside gene matches: 8. CDR3 coding DNA: TGTGCCAGCAGTGAATTGACAGGGCTCCTACAAGAGACCCAGTACTTC. It encodes CASSELTGLLQETQYF.

The CDR3 loop reads CASSRQRYYEQYF. CDR3 nucleotide sequence: TGCGCCAGCAGTCGACAGAGATACTACGAGCAGTACTTC. The chain couples TRBV10-1 to TRBJ2-7; TRBD1 is a possible D gene (5 bases). With 5 bases removed from V and 3 bases from J, the gap between germline ends came to 11 bases. CDR3 length: 13 residues. Germline CDR1 is WNHNN and CDR2 is SYGVQD (reference sequence).

V usage is TRBV7-2 and J usage is TRBJ2-7; D remains unclear. V was pared by 5 bases and J by 4 bases, with 15 bases between. The CDR3 covers 14 residues. Germline CDR1 SGHTA, CDR2 FQGNSA. CDR3: CASSLRRAGYEQYF. In DNA form, the CDR3 reads TGTGCCAGCAGCCTACGGAGAGCCGGTTACGAGCAGTACTTC.

The chain has TRBV4-3 and TRBJ2-7, with TRBD1 identical over 12 bases. Unmatched junction bases numbered 6, after V lost 2 bases and J lost 4 bases. This CDR3 is 16 amino acids long. Germline lookup yields CDR1 LGHNA and CDR2 YSLEER. The CDR3 coding sequence is TGCGCCAGCAGCCAATTACCGGGACAGGGGGCTTACGAGCAGTACTTC. Its translation: CASSQLPGQGAYEQYF.

The rearrangement joins TRBV28 to TRBJ1-3, with D tentatively TRBD1 (6 bases). CDR1 and CDR2 (germline): MDHEN, SYDVKM. The CDR3 covers 17 residues. Trimming cost V 2 bases and J 0 bases, with 14 bases left between them. The CDR3 protein is CASSLAGTSLSGNTIYF. CDR3 bases: TGTGCCAGCAGTTTAGCCGGGACATCACTCTCTGGAAACACCATATATTTT.

J is TRBJ1-4 and V is TRBV6-1; TRBD1 matches 7 bases. Germline assignment: CDR1 MNHNS and CDR2 SASEGT. The junction had 15 bases not matched to a gene; V was cut back by 4 bases and J by 4 bases. This CDR3 contains 18 residues. The CDR3 loop reads CASSATWDRSPHNEKLFF. The CDR3 DNA follows: TGTGCCAGCAGTGCCACCTGGGACAGAAGTCCCCATAATGAAAAACTGTTTTTT.

This chain connects TRBV19 to TRBJ2-7; tentatively, D is TRBD2 (5 bases). Germline CDR1 and CDR2: LNHDA and SQIVND (reference sequence). The V and J ends lost 2 bases and 3 bases respectively, with 11 bases between them. The CDR3 runs to 14 residues. The CDR3 here is CASSILVGGYEQYF. The CDR3 coding sequence is TGTGCCAGTAGTATACTAGTAGGAGGCTACGAGCAGTACTTC. Together with reference TRBV19 and TRBJ2-7, the CDR3 gives the full variable domain: DGGITQSPKYLFRKEGQNVTLSCEQNLNHDAMYWYRQDPGQGLRLIYYSQIVNDFQKGDIAEGYSVSREKKESFPLTVTSAQKNPTAFYLCASSILVGGYEQYFGPGTRLTVT.

The V call is TRBV11-3, the J call TRBJ2-1, with 8 positions matching TRBD2. CDR3 size: 17 residues. Germline CDR1 is SGHNT and CDR2 is YENEEA. V shed 0 bases, J shed 3 bases, and the junction held 7 bases outside the gene matches. CDR3 sequence (DNA): TGTGCCAGCAGCTTAGATCGGGCGGGAGGACTCTACAATGAGCAGTTCTTC. Translating gives CASSLDRAGGLYNEQFF.

The CDR3 region has the DNA TGTGCCAGCAGCTTGGGGGACACAGGGGTAATATATGGCTACACCTTC. Translating it yields CASSLGDTGVIYGYTF. V gene TRBV5-4 combines with J gene TRBJ1-2; TRBD1 matches at 7 bases. V shed 0 bases and J 5 bases; nucleotides not matched to a gene: 10. CDR1 is SGHNT and CDR2 is YYREEE in the germline V gene (reference sequence). The CDR3 spans 16 residues.

V gene TRBV19 combines with J gene TRBJ1-4, with D uncertain. CDR3 size: 14 residues. V was shortened by 9 bases and J by 8 bases, with 19 bases between the two germline ends. Germline V gene lookup returns CDR1 LNHDA and CDR2 SQIVND (reference sequence). The CDR3 here is CASYGGKGREKLFF. DNA for the CDR3: TGTGCCAGCTATGGCGGGAAAGGGAGGGAAAAACTGTTTTTT.

The chain carries TRBV30 and TRBJ1-3; D is undetermined. This CDR3 comprises 11 residues. V was clipped by 4 bases and J by 6 bases, with 7 bases between them. The germline gives CDR1 GTSNPN, CDR2 SVGIG (reference sequence). This chain's CDR3 is CAWNHENTIYF. CDR3 nucleotides: TGTGCCTGGAACCACGAAAACACCATATATTTT.

In this sample, this clone turned up once. DNA for the CDR3: TGTGCCAGCCGGGACACGGGGAGAAAACTGTTTTTT. Translating gives CASRDTGRKLFF. The rearrangement links TRBV12-3 or TRBV12-4 to TRBJ1-4; maybe TRBD1 (6 bases). The CDR3 contains 12 residues. Deletions cut 8 bases from V and 10 bases from J, with 14 bases between.

The V gene is TRBV6-6, the J gene TRBJ2-1; 8 bases align to TRBD1. Looked up from germline, CDR1 is MNHNY and CDR2 is SVGAGI (reference sequence). The CDR3 contains 15 residues. Trimming at V came to 7 bases and at J to 4 bases, leaving 9 bases not matched to a gene. The CDR3 sequence is CASIQTGGMYNEQFF. CDR3 in DNA: TGTGCCAGCATTCAAACAGGGGGGATGTACAATGAGCAGTTCTTC.

The chain couples TRBV3-1 (or the pseudogene TRBV3-2) to TRBJ2-5; 10 nucleotides agree with TRBD1. Losses at the gene ends were 3 bases for V and 5 bases for J; bases not matched to a gene: 9. CDR3 length equals 16 residues. CDR1 is LGHDT, CDR2 YNNKEL, per germline (reference sequence). The CDR3 DNA is TGTGCCAGCAGCCACAGGTGGGGGACAGGGGTTGAGACCCAGTACTTC. Translation gives CASSHRWGTGVETQYF.

The chain is built from TRBV19 and TRBJ2-1; the match to TRBD2 covers 8 bases. Germline CDR1 reads LNHDA; CDR2 reads SQIVND (reference sequence). V trimming: 3 bases; J trimming: 0 bases; junction bases outside the gene matches: 4. The length of the CDR3 is 16 residues. The CDR3 bases are TGTGCCAGTAGTATCTTAGCGGGGATCTCCTACAATGAGCAGTTCTTC. Translated: CASSILAGISYNEQFF.

The rearrangement links TRBV16 to TRBJ2-7; D is possibly TRBD2 (7 bases). Trimming pared 0 bases from V and 3 bases from J, leaving 12 bases between. CDR1 KGHSY and CDR2 FQNENV come from the germline V gene. This CDR3 spans 15 amino acids. The CDR3, as DNA: TGTGCCAGCAGCCAATCCGGGGGGCAGAACTACGAGCAGTACTTC. It specifies CASSQSGGQNYEQYF.

The V and J genes are TRBV10-3 and TRBJ2-5; 9 nucleotides line up with TRBD2. The ends lost 0 bases at V and 2 bases at J; junction bases unmatched: 10. From germline, CDR1 is ENHRY and CDR2 SYGVKD. CDR3 length equals 18 residues. The CDR3 loop is CAISESRLAEPEQETQYF. The CDR3 coding sequence is TGTGCCATCAGTGAGTCCAGACTAGCGGAGCCCGAACAAGAGACCCAGTACTTC.